This TCR beta chain was observed in a study of regulatory T cells in long-lasting Graves disease (dated by TCRdb to about 2021). Background on the whole study: Newly diagnosed Graves' disease patients had taken antithyroid drugs for less than 3 months. Peripheral blood TCR sequencing and RNA sequencing compared persistent Graves' disease patients with newly diagnosed Graves' disease patients. The study was conducted in China and was registered as a clinical trial. TCR sequencing covered around 13 persistent and about 20 newly diagnosed Graves' disease patients, some 33 samples in total.

Explained via the paper, the time point label denotes: newly diagnosed GD, antithyroid drugs for less than 3 months. For both TCR sequencing and RNA sequencing, RNA was extracted from PBMCs using TRIzol. The diagnosis of Graves' disease followed American Thyroid Association guidelines. Patients were recruited from an endocrinology department in Xi'an, China. Each patient gave approximately 8.8 milliliters of peripheral blood, collected in an EDTA anticoagulant tube. PBMCs were isolated by Ficoll Paque Plus density gradient separation without further T cell sorting. An Agilent 2100 Bioanalyzer and agarose gel were used to check RNA quality, while a NanoDrop 2000 measured RNA concentration. This clonotype was detected ten times or more. This clone's antigen is unknown. Base qualities were left out, and no much larger clone turns up one base away. Receptor amplification or capture employed multiplex PCR. This sample was sequenced with an Illumina HiSeq 4000. TCR beta libraries were built with iRepertoire HTBI primers and Arm-PCR amplification of CDR3 regions. Gel purification was performed on PCR products prior to sequencing. In the source study's methods: Gene usage analysis of CDR3 amino acid clonotypes used the 60 to 80 TRBV and some 13 TRBJ segments found across samples. COPE and FqMerger were used to merge filtered high-quality paired reads into contigs. BLAST was used to align contigs to IMGT TRBV, TRBD and TRBJ reference genes, with CDR3 defined following IMGT. Highly expanded clones were defined as clonotypes with a frequency above 0.1%. Shannon entropy served as the measure of repertoire diversity, while the Gini coefficient captured V-J evenness. A clonotype found in more than one individual was treated as public. TCRdb itself trimmed the public reads at Q25 with fastp, ran MiXCR and retained productive beta chains. Each entry merges the rows of one CDR3 protein and shows their most common DNA and genes. These V and J calls derive from TCRdb rather than the authors' analysis. For this sample the table gives fewer than 350,000 distinct CDR3 sequences, of which under 20% were detected only once. The ten largest account for around 37% of the sample.

The germline V gene sets CDR1 to SGHTA and CDR2 to FQGNSA. V lost 4 bases and J lost 0 bases, and the count of bases not matched to a germline gene is 8. The CDR3 has 16 amino acids, counting the end cysteine and phenylalanine. The sequence is cut down to CDR3 DNA, 48 bases in frame from base 1. Points the paper makes about the study in general: Sequencing and analysis were restricted to the TCR beta chain. The authors noted that the small sample size was a limitation that may lower accuracy. Preferential use of TRBV28, TRBJ1-2 and TRBJ2-5 was observed in persistent disease, whereas TRBV20-1 and TRBJ2-1 were favored in newly diagnosed disease. Lower TCR Shannon entropy and fewer highly expanded clones were observed in persistent Graves' disease patients than in newly diagnosed patients, which suggested clonal expansion. A larger number of public clonotypes was shared among persistent patients (under 3,000) than among newly diagnosed patients (approximately 1,000). Only peripheral blood was studied, because thyroid tissue, the primary lesion, was inaccessible.

This material consisted of peripheral blood mononuclear cells (PBMCs), taken at new diagnosis, from a patient treated with antithyroid drugs. The TCR comes from a female donor with Graves disease. The chain is encoded by TRBV7-2 joined to TRBJ1-1; 7 bases in the middle match TRBD1. The CDR3 has the sequence CASSSMLGQMNTEAFF. The nucleotide sequence reads as follows: TGTGCCAGCAGCTCAATGCTGGGACAGATGAACACTGAAGCTTTCTTT. Extended through the reference TRBV7-2 and TRBJ1-1 proteins, this CDR3 yields the full variable domain: GAGVSQSPSNKVTEKGKDVELRCDPISGHTALYWYRQSLGQGLEFLIYFQGNSAPDKSGLPSDRFSAERTGGSVSTLTIQRTQQEDSAVYLCASSSMLGQMNTEAFFGQGTRLTVV.